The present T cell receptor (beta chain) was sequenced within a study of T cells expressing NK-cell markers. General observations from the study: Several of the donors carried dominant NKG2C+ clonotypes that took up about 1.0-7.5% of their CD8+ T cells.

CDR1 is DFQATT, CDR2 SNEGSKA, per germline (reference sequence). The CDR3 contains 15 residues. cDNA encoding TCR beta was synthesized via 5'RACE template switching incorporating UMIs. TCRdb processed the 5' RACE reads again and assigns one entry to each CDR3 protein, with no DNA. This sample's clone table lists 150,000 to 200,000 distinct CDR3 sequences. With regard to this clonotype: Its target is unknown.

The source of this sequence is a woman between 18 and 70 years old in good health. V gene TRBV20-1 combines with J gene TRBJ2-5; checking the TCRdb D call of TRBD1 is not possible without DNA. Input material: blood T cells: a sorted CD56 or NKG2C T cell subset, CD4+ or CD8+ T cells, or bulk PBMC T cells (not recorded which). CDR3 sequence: CSARRDGGIQETQYF.